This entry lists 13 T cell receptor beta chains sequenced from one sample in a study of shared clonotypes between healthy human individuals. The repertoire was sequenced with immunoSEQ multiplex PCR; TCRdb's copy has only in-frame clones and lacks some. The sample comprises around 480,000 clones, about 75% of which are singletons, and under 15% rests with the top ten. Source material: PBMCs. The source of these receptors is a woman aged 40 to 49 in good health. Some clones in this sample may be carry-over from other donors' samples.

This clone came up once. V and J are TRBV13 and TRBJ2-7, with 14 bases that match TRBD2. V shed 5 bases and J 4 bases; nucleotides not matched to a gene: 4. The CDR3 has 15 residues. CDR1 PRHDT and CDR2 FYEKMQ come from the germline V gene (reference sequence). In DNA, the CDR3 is TGTGCCAGCAGCCAAAGACTAGCGGGAGGGTACGAGCAGTACTTC. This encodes CASSQRLAGGYEQYF.

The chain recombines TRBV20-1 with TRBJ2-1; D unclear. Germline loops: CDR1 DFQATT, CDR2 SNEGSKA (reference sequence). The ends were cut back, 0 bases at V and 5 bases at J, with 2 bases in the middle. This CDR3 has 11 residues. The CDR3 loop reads CSARENNEQFF. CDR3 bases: TGCAGTGCTAGAGAAAACAATGAGCAGTTCTTC.

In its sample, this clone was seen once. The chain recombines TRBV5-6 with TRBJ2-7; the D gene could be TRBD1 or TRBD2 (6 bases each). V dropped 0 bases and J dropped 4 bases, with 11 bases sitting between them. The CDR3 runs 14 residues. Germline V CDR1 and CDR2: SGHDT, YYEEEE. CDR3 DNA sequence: TGTGCCAGCAGCTTGGAAGGGGGGCCGTACGAGCAGTACTTC. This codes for CASSLEGGPYEQYF.

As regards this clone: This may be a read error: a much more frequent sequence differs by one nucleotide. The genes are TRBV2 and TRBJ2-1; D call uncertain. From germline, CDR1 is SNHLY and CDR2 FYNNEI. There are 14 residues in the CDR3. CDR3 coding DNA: TGTGCCAGCAGTAAAGCGCTTCAGAGCTATGAGCAGTTCTTC. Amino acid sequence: CASSKALQSYEQFF.

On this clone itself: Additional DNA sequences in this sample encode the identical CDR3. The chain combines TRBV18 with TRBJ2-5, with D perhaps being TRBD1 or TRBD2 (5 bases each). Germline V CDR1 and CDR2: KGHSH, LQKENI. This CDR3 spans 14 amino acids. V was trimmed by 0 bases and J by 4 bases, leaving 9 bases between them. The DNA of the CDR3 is TGTGCCAGCTCACCACCGCTCGGGGCAGAGACCCAGTACTTC. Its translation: CASSPPLGAETQYF.

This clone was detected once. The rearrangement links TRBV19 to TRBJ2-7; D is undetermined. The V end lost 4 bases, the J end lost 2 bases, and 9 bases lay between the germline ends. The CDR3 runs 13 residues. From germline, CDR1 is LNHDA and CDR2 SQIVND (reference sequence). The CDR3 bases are TGTGCCAGTAGTACTAGAGATACCTACGAGCAGTACTTC. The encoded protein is CASSTRDTYEQYF.

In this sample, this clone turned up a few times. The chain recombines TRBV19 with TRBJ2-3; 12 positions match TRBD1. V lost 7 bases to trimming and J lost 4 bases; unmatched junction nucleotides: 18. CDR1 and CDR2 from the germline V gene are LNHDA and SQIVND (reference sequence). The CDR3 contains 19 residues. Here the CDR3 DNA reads TGTGCCAGTAACTCGGGACAGGGGGCTGGAGCGGGAGATGCAGATACGCAGTATTTT. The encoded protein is CASNSGQGAGAGDADTQYF.

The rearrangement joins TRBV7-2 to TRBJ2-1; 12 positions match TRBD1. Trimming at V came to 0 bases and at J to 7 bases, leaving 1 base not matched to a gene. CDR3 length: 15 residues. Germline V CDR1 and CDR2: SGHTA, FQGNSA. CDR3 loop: CASSLAGQGANEQFF. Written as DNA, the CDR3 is TGTGCCAGCAGCTTAGCGGGACAGGGGGCAAATGAGCAGTTCTTC.

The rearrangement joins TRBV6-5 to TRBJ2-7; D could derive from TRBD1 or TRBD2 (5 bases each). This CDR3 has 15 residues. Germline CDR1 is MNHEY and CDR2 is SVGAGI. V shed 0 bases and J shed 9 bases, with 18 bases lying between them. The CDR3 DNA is TGTGCCAGCAGTTACTCGGAGGACACCCTGACGCGGCAGTACTTC. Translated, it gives CASSYSEDTLTRQYF.

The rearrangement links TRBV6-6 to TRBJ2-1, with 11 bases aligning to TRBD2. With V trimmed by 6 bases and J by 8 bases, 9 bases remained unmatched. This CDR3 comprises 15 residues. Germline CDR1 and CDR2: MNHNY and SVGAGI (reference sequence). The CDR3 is CASRITSGSGYEQFF. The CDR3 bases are TGTGCCAGCAGGATCACTAGCGGGAGTGGTTATGAGCAGTTCTTC.

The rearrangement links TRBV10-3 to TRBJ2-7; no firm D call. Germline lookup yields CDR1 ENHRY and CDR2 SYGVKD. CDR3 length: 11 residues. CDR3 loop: CASMGGRGQYF. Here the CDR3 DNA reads TGTGCTTCCATGGGCGGTAGAGGGCAGTACTTC.

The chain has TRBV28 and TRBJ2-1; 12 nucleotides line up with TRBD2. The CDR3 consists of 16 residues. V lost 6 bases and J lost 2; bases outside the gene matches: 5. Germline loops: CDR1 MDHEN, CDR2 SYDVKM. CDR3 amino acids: CASRGLAGGPYNEQFF. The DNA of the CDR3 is TGTGCCAGCAGGGGGCTAGCGGGAGGGCCCTACAATGAGCAGTTCTTC. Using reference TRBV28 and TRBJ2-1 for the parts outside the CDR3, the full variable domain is DVKVTQSSRYLVKRTGEKVFLECVQDMDHENMFWYRQDPGLGLRLIYFSYDVKMKEKGDIPEGYSVSREKKERFSLILESASTNQTSMYLCASRGLAGGPYNEQFFGPGTRLTVL.

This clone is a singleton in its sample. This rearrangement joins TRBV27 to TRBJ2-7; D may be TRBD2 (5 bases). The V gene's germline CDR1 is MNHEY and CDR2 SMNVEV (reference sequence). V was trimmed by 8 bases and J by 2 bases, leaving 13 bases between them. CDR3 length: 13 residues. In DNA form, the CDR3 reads TGTGCCAGCGGTCCCTCGGGGACCTACGAGCAGTACTTC. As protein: CASGPSGTYEQYF.